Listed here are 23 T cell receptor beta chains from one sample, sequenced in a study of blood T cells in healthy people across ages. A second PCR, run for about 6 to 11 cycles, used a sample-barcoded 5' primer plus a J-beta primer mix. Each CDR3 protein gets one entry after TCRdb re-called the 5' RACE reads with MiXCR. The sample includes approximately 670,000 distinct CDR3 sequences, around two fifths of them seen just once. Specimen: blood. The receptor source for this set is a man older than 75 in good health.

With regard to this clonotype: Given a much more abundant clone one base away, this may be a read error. CDR3 coding DNA: TGTGCCAGCAGCTTAGCCCCTAGCGTGAGGTCTGGCCAAAACATTCAGTACTTC. Amino acid sequence: CASSLAPSVRSGQNIQYF. The chain carries TRBV7-2 and TRBJ2-4, with D maybe TRBD2 (6 bases). Germline V CDR1 and CDR2: SGHTA, FQGNSA. The CDR3 contains 18 residues. Trimming removed 0 bases from V and 5 bases from J, with 20 bases in between.

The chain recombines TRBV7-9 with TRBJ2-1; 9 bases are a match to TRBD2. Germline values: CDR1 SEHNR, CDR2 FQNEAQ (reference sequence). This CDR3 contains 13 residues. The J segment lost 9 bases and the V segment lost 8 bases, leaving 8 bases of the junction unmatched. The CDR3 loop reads CASSVASGIEQFF. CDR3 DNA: TGTGCCAGCTCGGTTGCTAGCGGGATTGAGCAGTTCTTC.

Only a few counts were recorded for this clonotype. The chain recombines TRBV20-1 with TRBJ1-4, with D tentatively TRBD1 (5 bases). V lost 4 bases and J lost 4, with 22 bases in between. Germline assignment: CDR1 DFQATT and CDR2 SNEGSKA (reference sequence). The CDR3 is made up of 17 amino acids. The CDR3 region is CSATKTSQGGSNEKLFF. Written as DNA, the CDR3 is TGCAGTGCTACCAAAACTAGCCAGGGTGGGAGTAATGAAAAACTGTTTTTT.

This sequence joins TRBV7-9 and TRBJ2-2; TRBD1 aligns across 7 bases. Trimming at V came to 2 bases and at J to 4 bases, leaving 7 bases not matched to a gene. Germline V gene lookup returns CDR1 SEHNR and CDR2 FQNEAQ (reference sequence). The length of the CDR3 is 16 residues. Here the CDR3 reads CASSLPSNRGTGELFF. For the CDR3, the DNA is TGTGCCAGCAGCTTACCGAGCAACAGGGGCACCGGGGAGCTGTTTTTT.

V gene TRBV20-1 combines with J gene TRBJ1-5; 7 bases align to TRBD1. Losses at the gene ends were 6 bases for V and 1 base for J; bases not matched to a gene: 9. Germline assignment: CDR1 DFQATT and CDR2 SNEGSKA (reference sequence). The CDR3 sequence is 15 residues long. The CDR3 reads CSAPKSTGSNQPQHF. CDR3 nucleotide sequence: TGCAGTGCCCCAAAATCGACAGGGAGCAATCAGCCCCAGCATTTT.

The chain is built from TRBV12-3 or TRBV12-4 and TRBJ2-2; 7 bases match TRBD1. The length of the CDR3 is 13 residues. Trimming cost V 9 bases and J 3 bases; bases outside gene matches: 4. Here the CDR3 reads CASRQGYTGELFF. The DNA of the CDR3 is TGTGCCAGTAGACAGGGTTACACCGGGGAGCTGTTTTTT.

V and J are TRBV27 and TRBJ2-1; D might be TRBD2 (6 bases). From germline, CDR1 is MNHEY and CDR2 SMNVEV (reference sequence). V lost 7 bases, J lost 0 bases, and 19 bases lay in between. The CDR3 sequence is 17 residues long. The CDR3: CASTKTGAVSSYNEQFF. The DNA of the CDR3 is TGTGCCAGCACTAAAACGGGAGCGGTGAGCTCCTACAATGAGCAGTTCTTC.

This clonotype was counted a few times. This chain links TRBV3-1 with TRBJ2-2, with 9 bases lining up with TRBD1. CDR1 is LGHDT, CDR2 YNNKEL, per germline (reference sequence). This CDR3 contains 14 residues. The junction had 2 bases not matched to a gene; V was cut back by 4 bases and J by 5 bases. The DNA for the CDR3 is TGTGCCAGCAGCCTGGGACAGGGTACCGGGGAGCTGTTTTTT. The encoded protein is CASSLGQGTGELFF.

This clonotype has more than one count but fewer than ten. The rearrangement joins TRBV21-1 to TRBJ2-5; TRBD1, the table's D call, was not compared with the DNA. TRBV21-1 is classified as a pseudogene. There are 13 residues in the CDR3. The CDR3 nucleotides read TGTGCCAGCGGCTACAGGAGAAAAGAGACCCAGTACTTC. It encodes CASGYRRKETQYF.

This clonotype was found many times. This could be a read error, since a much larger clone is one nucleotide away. Here the CDR3 DNA reads TGCAGCGGTGCCCATGGGGGAGAAGCTTTCTTT. This encodes CSGAHGGEAFF. J is TRBJ1-1 and V is TRBV29-1; possibly TRBD1 for D (5 bases). The V and J ends lost 7 bases and 8 bases respectively, with 14 bases between them. The CDR3 consists of 11 residues. Germline CDR1 is SQVTM and CDR2 is ANQGSEA.

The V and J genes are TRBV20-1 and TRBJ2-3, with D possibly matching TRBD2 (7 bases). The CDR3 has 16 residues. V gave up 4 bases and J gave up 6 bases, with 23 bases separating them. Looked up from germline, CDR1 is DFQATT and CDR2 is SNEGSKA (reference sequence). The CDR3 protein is CSAIRGGPDDKDTQYF. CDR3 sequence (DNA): TGCAGTGCTATTAGGGGGGGGCCCGACGACAAGGATACGCAGTATTTT.

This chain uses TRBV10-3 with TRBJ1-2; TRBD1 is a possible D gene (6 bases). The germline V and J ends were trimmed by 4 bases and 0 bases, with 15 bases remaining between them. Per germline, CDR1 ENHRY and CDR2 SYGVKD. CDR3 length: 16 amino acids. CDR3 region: CAISGQDEISNYGYTF. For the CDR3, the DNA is TGTGCCATCAGTGGACAGGATGAAATCTCTAACTATGGCTACACCTTC.

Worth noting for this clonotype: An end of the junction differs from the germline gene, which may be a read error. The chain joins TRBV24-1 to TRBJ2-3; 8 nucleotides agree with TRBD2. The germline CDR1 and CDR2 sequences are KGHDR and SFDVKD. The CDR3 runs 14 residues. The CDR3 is CATGDSGGRDTQYF. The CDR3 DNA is TGTGCCACCGGTGATTCGGGGGGGCGAGATACGCAGTATTTT.

CDR3: CSAREGQGRVNTEAFF. In DNA form, the CDR3 reads TGCAGTGCTAGAGAAGGACAGGGTCGAGTGAACACTGAAGCTTTCTTT. This chain links TRBV20-1 with TRBJ1-1, with 8 bases that match TRBD1. After removal of 0 bases from V and 0 bases from J, the junction contained 6 bases not matched to a gene. Germline V gene sequence: CDR1 DFQATT, CDR2 SNEGSKA (reference sequence). The CDR3 contains 16 residues.

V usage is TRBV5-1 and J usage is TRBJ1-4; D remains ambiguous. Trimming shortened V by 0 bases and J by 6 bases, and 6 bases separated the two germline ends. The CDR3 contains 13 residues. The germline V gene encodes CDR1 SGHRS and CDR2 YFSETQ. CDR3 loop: CASSLVVDEKLFF. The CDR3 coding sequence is TGCGCCAGCAGCTTGGTAGTTGATGAAAAACTGTTTTTT. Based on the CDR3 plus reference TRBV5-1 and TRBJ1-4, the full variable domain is KAGVTQTPRYLIKTRGQQVTLSCSPISGHRSVSWYQQTPGQGLQFLFEYFSETQRNKGNFPGRFSGRQFSNSRSEMNVSTLELGDSALYLCASSLVVDEKLFFGSGTQLSVL.

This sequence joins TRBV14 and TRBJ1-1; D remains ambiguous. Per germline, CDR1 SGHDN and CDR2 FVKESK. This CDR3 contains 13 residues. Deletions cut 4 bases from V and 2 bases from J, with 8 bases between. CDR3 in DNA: TGTGCCAGCAGCCCCAGTATTAACACTGAAGCTTTCTTT. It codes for CASSPSINTEAFF.

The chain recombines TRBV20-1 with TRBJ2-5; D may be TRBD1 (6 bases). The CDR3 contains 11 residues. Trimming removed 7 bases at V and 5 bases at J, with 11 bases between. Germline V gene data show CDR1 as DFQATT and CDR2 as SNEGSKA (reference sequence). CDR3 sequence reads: CSVLRGETQYF. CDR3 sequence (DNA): TGCAGTGTTTTAAGGGGGGAGACCCAGTACTTC.

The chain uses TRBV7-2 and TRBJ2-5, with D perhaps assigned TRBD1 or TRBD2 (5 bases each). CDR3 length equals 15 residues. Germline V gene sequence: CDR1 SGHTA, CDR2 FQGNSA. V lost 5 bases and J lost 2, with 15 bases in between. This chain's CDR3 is CASSKAGTEQETQYF. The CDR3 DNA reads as TGTGCCAGCAGCAAAGCCGGGACGGAGCAAGAGACCCAGTACTTC.

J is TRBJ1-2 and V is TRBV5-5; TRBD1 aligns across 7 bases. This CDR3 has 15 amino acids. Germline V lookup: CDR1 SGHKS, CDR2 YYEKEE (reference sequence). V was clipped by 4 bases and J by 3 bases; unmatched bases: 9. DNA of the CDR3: TGTGCCAGCAGCCGCGGGACAGACCCCGACTATGGCTACACCTTC. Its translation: CASSRGTDPDYGYTF. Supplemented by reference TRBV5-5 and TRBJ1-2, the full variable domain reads DAGVTQSPTHLIKTRGQQVTLRCSPISGHKSVSWYQQVLGQGPQFIFQYYEKEERGRGNFPDRFSARQFPNYSSELNVNALLLGDSALYLCASSRGTDPDYGYTFGSGTRLTVV.

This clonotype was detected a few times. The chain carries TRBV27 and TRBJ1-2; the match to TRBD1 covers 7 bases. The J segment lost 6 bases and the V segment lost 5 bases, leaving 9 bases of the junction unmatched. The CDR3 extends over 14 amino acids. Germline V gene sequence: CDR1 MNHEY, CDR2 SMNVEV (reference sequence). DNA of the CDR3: TGTGCCAGCAGTCCCCGGGCCAGGGGGGATGGCTACACCTTC. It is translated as CASSPRARGDGYTF.

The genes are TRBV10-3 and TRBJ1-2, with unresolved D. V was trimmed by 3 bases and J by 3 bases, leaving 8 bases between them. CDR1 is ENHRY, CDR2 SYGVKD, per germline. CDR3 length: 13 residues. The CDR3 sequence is CAISERRDYGYTF. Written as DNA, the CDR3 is TGTGCCATCAGTGAACGGAGGGACTATGGCTACACCTTC.

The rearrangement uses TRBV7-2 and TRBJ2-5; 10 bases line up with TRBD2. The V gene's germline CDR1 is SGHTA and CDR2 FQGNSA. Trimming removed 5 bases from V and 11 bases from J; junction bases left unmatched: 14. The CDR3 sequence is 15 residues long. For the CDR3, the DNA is TGTGCCAGCAGCCCCCAGATAGCGGGGGGTGGGGAGCAGTACTTC. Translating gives CASSPQIAGGGEQYF.

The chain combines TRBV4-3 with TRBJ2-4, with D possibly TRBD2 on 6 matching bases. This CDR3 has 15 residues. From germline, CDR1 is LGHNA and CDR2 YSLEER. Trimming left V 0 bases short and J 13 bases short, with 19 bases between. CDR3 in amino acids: CASSQDGGTGNEQYF. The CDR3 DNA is TGCGCCAGCAGCCAAGACGGCGGGACGGGGAATGAGCAGTACTTC.